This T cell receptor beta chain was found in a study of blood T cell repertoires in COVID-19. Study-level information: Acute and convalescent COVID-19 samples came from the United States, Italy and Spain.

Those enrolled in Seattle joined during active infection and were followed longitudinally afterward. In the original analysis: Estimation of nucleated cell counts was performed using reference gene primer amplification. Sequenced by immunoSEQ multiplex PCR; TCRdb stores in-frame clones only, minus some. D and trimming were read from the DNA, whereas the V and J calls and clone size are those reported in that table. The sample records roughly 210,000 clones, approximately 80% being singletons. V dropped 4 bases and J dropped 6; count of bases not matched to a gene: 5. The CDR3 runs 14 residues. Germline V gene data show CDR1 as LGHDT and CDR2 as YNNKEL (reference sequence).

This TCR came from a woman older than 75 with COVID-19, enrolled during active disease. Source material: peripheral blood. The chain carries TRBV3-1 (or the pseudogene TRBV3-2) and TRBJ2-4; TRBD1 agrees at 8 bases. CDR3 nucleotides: TGTGCCAGCAGCCCCCTTGACAGGGGAAACATTCAGTACTTC. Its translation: CASSPLDRGNIQYF.